A single sample is the source of the 27 T cell receptor beta chains below, sequenced in a study of T cell clonotyping in hematopoietic cell transplantation. Method: immunoSEQ multiplex PCR; TCRdb's copy keeps in-frame clones and lacks some. The table shows under 5,000 clones, with around 17% occurring only once. Sequencing used peripheral blood mononuclear cells, obtained 30 days after allogeneic stem cell transplant. The receptor source for this set is a male patient in his 50s who had an allogeneic stem cell transplant from a related donor, so the T cells may come from the graft donor. Some clones in this sample may be carry-over from other donors' samples.

The chain couples TRBV4-1 to TRBJ1-4; D gene uncertain. CDR1 and CDR2 (germline): MGHRA, YSYEKL. CDR3 length: 13 amino acids. Trimming left V 1 base short and J 5 bases short, with 5 bases between. In DNA form, the CDR3 reads TGCGCCAGCAGCCAAGGCCGCAATGAAAAACTGTTTTTT. Translated: CASSQGRNEKLFF.

This clone was counted between two and nine times. The rearrangement joins TRBV6-8 to TRBJ1-1; D not resolved. The V gene's germline CDR1 is MNHGY and CDR2 SAAAGT. V was cut by 1 base and J by 0 bases, with 6 bases left in between. This CDR3 comprises 14 residues. For the CDR3, the DNA is TGTGCCAGCAGTTACTTTAGAGTGAACACTGAAGCTTTCTTT. Protein product: CASSYFRVNTEAFF.

In this sample, this clone is large. The CDR3 DNA is TGTGCCAGCAGTTTATCGTCCAGATCCTACGAGCAGTACTTC. Protein: CASSLSSRSYEQYF. This chain links TRBV27 with TRBJ2-7; D call uncertain. V was clipped by 0 bases and J by 1 base, with 7 bases between them. The CDR3 loop spans 14 amino acids. In germline, CDR1 is MNHEY, CDR2 SMNVEV (reference sequence).

A few counts support this clone. The rearrangement uses TRBV5-6 and TRBJ2-7; perhaps TRBD2 as D (5 bases). The CDR3 is 14 amino acids. Germline V gives CDR1 SGHDT, CDR2 YYEEEE. V shed 1 base and J shed 6 bases, with 14 bases lying between them. CDR3 amino acids: CASSLRGPGVEQYF. CDR3 bases: TGTGCCAGCAGCTTGAGAGGGCCGGGTGTCGAGCAGTACTTC. The full variable domain, with the rest looked up from reference TRBV5-6 and TRBJ2-7, is DAGVTQSPTHLIKTRGQQVTLRCSPKSGHDTVSWYQQALGQGPQFIFQYYEEEERQRGNFPDRFSGHQFPNYSSELNVNALLLGDSALYLCASSLRGPGVEQYFGPGTRLTVT.

The rearrangement joins TRBV30 to TRBJ2-1; no reliable D call. The CDR3 has 14 amino acids. The germline V and J ends were trimmed by 3 bases and 5 bases, with 14 bases remaining between them. Germline CDR1 is GTSNPN and CDR2 is SVGIG (reference sequence). The CDR3: CAWRAESRDNEQFF. For the CDR3, the DNA is TGTGCCTGGAGGGCAGAGTCTAGGGACAATGAGCAGTTCTTC.

This clone is termed medium-sized. The chain has TRBV5-4 and TRBJ1-1, with D possibly TRBD1 on 5 matching bases. V lost 0 bases, J lost 5 bases, and 14 bases lay in between. Germline lookup yields CDR1 SGHNT and CDR2 YYREEE (reference sequence). The CDR3 has 15 residues. The CDR3 DNA sequence: TGTGCCAGCAGCTTGGAGGACACTGAGCCAACTGAAGCTTTCTTT. Translation gives CASSLEDTEPTEAFF.

There are a few counts of this clone. The genes are TRBV6-6 and TRBJ1-6; no clear D gene. Germline-derived CDR1 and CDR2 are MNHNY and SVGAGI (reference sequence). The CDR3 extends over 15 amino acids. V gave up 0 bases and J gave up 7 bases, with 10 bases separating them. Written as DNA, the CDR3 is TGTGCCAGCAGTTACTCAACTGCTGGCAATTCACCCCTCCACTTT. It yields the protein CASSYSTAGNSPLHF.

This clone has a handful of counts. The genes are TRBV30 and TRBJ2-7, with 7 positions matching TRBD1. V lost 0 bases and J lost 5; bases outside the gene matches: 7. This CDR3 contains 14 residues. CDR1 and CDR2 from the germline V gene are GTSNPN and SVGIG (reference sequence). In DNA form, the CDR3 reads TGTGCCTGGAGTGTGGGTCGAACAGGGGACGAGCAGTACTTC. As protein: CAWSVGRTGDEQYF.

Turning to this clone: Likely a read error: the CDR3 ends without its conserved phenylalanine or tryptophan. This chain links TRBV30 with TRBJ1-3, with 7 bases matching TRBD1. V dropped 3 bases and J dropped 1; count of bases not matched to a gene: 3. Germline CDR1 and CDR2: GTSNPN and SVGIG (reference sequence). This CDR3 contains 14 residues. CDR3 sequence: CAWRRQGSGNTIYL. The DNA of the CDR3 is TGTGCCTGGAGGAGACAGGGTTCTGGAAACACCATATATCTC.

This chain connects TRBV30 to TRBJ2-5; 12 bases are shared with TRBD2. Germline assignment: CDR1 GTSNPN and CDR2 SVGIG (reference sequence). V was clipped by 3 bases and J by 6 bases; unmatched bases: 8. The length of the CDR3 is 15 residues. CDR3 residues: CAWRTSGGPLKTQYF. CDR3 bases: TGTGCCTGGAGGACTAGCGGGGGCCCGTTAAAGACCCAGTACTTC.

This chain connects TRBV5-1 to TRBJ1-2; weak D call: TRBD1 (6 bases). CDR1 is SGHRS and CDR2 is YFSETQ in the germline V gene. The CDR3 has 15 amino acids. V lost 0 bases and J lost 6, with 15 bases in between. DNA for the CDR3: TGCGCCAGCAGCTTGGAAGGGCGGAGGGGGGATGGCTACACCTTC. Residues: CASSLEGRRGDGYTF.

V gene TRBV28 combines with J gene TRBJ1-5, with D tentatively TRBD1 (5 bases). Trimming took 4 bases from V and 1 from J, leaving 11 bases between them. CDR1 MDHEN and CDR2 SYDVKM come from the germline V gene. The CDR3 is 15 amino acids. The CDR3 coding sequence is TGTGCCAGCAGTTCTGGGTCAGGGAGCAATCAGCCCCAGCATTTT. It yields the protein CASSSGSGSNQPQHF.

The chain combines TRBV10-3 with TRBJ1-2, with D maybe TRBD1 (6 bases). CDR1 ENHRY and CDR2 SYGVKD come from the germline V gene. The CDR3 has 16 residues. Trimming stripped 3 bases from V and 0 bases from J, with 14 bases between. CDR3 sequence: CAISEGGGVSNYGYTF. The DNA of the CDR3 is TGTGCCATCAGTGAAGGAGGGGGGGTATCTAACTATGGCTACACCTTC.

This clone has a handful of counts. The V and J genes are TRBV4-3 and TRBJ2-1; 7 bases agree with TRBD2. CDR1 and CDR2 (germline): LGHNA, YSLEER. The CDR3 sequence is 16 residues long. The J segment lost 4 bases and the V segment lost 0 bases, leaving 6 bases of the junction unmatched. CDR3 nucleotides: TGCGCCAGCAGCCAAGACCACGGGGGGTTTTACAATGAGCAGTTCTTC. It codes for CASSQDHGGFYNEQFF.

This clone has a handful of counts. The rearrangement links TRBV6-5 to TRBJ1-2; TRBD1 might be the D (6 bases). There are 14 residues in the CDR3. Germline V gene lookup returns CDR1 MNHEY and CDR2 SVGAGI. Trimming took off 7 bases at V and 5 bases at J, with 17 bases between the two ends. The CDR3 DNA follows: TGTGCCAGCACCGATGGGGACACTGAGTATGGCTACACCTTC. Translated: CASTDGDTEYGYTF.

This sequence joins TRBV19 and TRBJ1-5; D gene uncertain. CDR1 LNHDA and CDR2 SQIVND come from the germline V gene (reference sequence). V lost 3 bases and J lost 6, with 6 bases in between. The CDR3 sequence is 12 residues long. CDR3 DNA: TGTGCCAGTAGTATCGGCGTTCAGCCCCAGCATTTT. Residues: CASSIGVQPQHF.

This clone was seen only a few times. The genes are TRBV7-3 and TRBJ2-1; 7 nucleotides align to TRBD2. The CDR3 has 16 residues. The junction had 8 bases not matched to a gene; V was cut back by 2 bases and J by 4 bases. CDR1 and CDR2 from the germline V gene are SGHTA and FQGTGA. The CDR3 DNA reads TGTGCCAGCAGCTTAGTTGCTAGCGGAGGGTACAATGAGCAGTTCTTC. Its protein is CASSLVASGGYNEQFF.

This clone was recorded a few times. V is TRBV28 and J is TRBJ1-2, with 9 positions matching TRBD1. Germline V lookup: CDR1 MDHEN, CDR2 SYDVKM. CDR3 length: 15 amino acids. Trimming took 6 bases from V and 8 from J; bases not matched to a gene: 13. The CDR3 loop reads CASRSGTGTLGGYTF. In DNA, the CDR3 is TGTGCCAGCAGGTCCGGGACAGGGACCTTAGGCGGCTACACCTTC.

V and J are TRBV29-1 and TRBJ2-4; TRBD1 or TRBD2 may be the D gene (5 bases each). The CDR3 covers 10 residues. Germline-derived CDR1 and CDR2 are SQVTM and ANQGSEA. V was cut by 3 bases and J by 12 bases, with 9 bases left in between. The CDR3 here is CSVEGPGQYF. CDR3 in DNA: TGCAGCGTTGAGGGACCCGGTCAGTACTTC.

This clone has only a few counts. The chain joins TRBV30 to TRBJ2-7; no clear D gene. This CDR3 has 11 amino acids. V was cut by 1 base and J by 6 bases, with 7 bases left in between. Germline values: CDR1 GTSNPN, CDR2 SVGIG (reference sequence). CDR3 region: CAWSAWGEQYF. CDR3 coding DNA: TGTGCCTGGAGTGCCTGGGGCGAGCAGTACTTC. The full variable domain, with the rest looked up from reference TRBV30 and TRBJ2-7, is SQTIHQWPATLVQPVGSPLSLECTVEGTSNPNLYWYRQAAGRGLQLLFYSVGIGQISSEVPQNLSASRPQDRQFILSSKKLLLSDSGFYLCAWSAWGEQYFGPGTRLTVT.

This rearrangement joins TRBV29-1 to TRBJ2-2, with D perhaps being TRBD1 or TRBD2 (6 bases each). CDR3 length equals 12 residues. V lost 3 bases to trimming and J lost 8 bases, with 10 bases between them. Germline V CDR1 and CDR2: SQVTM, ANQGSEA. The CDR3 bases are TGCAGCGTTGAGGGGGGCACAGGGGAGCTGTTTTTT. It is translated as CSVEGGTGELFF.

This clone is medium-sized by share. The chain employs TRBV27 and TRBJ2-3; possibly TRBD2 for D (5 bases). Trimming took off 6 bases at V and 6 bases at J, with 13 bases between the two ends. CDR3 length: 13 residues. Germline assignment: CDR1 MNHEY and CDR2 SMNVEV (reference sequence). The CDR3 DNA sequence: TGTGCCAGCAGCTTTATTCCGGGGGATACGCAGTATTTT. Translated, it gives CASSFIPGDTQYF.

The genes are TRBV6-5 and TRBJ2-5; D gene unclear. Trimming pared 2 bases from V and 1 base from J, leaving 2 bases between. CDR1 and CDR2 from the germline V gene are MNHEY and SVGAGI. CDR3 length: 12 amino acids. The CDR3 DNA sequence: TGTGCCAGCAGTTACGGCCAAGAGACCCAGTACTTC. Translating it yields CASSYGQETQYF.

This rearrangement joins TRBV6-5 to TRBJ2-7, with D unresolved. From germline, CDR1 is MNHEY and CDR2 SVGAGI. Trimming pared 6 bases from V and 5 bases from J, leaving 14 bases between. The CDR3 is 13 amino acids. CDR3 in DNA: TGTGCCAGCAGGGTTACCGGTCTACACGAGCAGTACTTC. It specifies CASRVTGLHEQYF.

This clone was seen a few times. V is TRBV15 and J is TRBJ2-1; 8 bases match TRBD1. CDR1 LNHNV and CDR2 YYDKDF come from the germline V gene (reference sequence). The CDR3 covers 15 residues. J was trimmed by 8 bases and V by 0 bases; bases with no gene match: 6. CDR3: CATSRETGVRDEQFF. CDR3 coding DNA: TGTGCCACCAGCAGAGAGACAGGGGTGAGAGATGAGCAGTTCTTC.

The J gene is TRBJ2-3, the V gene TRBV20-1; D is ambiguous. CDR1 and CDR2 from the germline V gene are DFQATT and SNEGSKA (reference sequence). This CDR3 spans 10 amino acids. V lost 4 bases, J lost 5 bases, and 4 bases lay in between. The CDR3 region has the DNA TGCAGTGCTAATCTAGATACGCAGTATTTT. Translating it yields CSANLDTQYF.

This clone was seen a few times. The chain employs TRBV10-3 and TRBJ1-2, with TRBD1 as a possible D gene (5 bases). Germline V CDR1 and CDR2: ENHRY, SYGVKD. Deletions cut 0 bases from V and 3 bases from J, with 11 bases between. CDR3 length: 15 residues. The CDR3 region is CAISESGGEHYGYTF. CDR3 nucleotides: TGTGCCATCAGTGAGTCGGGGGGGGAGCACTATGGCTACACCTTC.